Listed below are T cell receptor beta chains from one sample, sequenced in a study of somatic mutations in cytotoxic T cells in rheumatoid arthritis. Generated by immunoSEQ multiplex PCR, the TCRdb table keeps only in-frame clones and is missing some. The sample contains over 15,000 clones, 60% to 85% of which appear only once. Input material: CD8+ T cells sorted from blood. Every receptor here comes from an adult with rheumatoid arthritis. Each CDR3 is given with its conserved first and last residue. D genes are given only for firm matches. Clone size, where shown, is once, few, many, or a class for clones that have expanded.

TRBV29-1,-,TRBJ2-5,TRBD1,CSVVRDRGPGTQYF,TGCAGCGTTGTCCGGGACAGGGGTCCGGGGACCCAGTACTTC
TRBV19,-,TRBJ2-1,-,CASKSGATEQFF,TGTGCCAGTAAAAGTGGGGCTACCGAACAGTTCTTC
TRBV19,-,TRBJ2-7,TRBD1,CASSTGTGAYEQYF,TGTGCCAGTAGCACCGGGACAGGCGCCTACGAGCAGTACTTC
TRBV4-1,-,TRBJ2-1,-,CASSQDWREQFF,TGCGCCAGCAGCCAAGATTGGCGTGAGCAGTTCTTC
TRBV7-9,-,TRBJ1-5,-,CASSSGREPQHF,TGTGCCAGCAGCTCGGGGCGGGAGCCCCAGCATTTT
TRBV5-1,-,TRBJ2-1,TRBD2,CASSLRGGLYNEQFF,TGCGCCAGCAGCTTGCGGGGGGGCCTCTACAATGAGCAGTTCTTC
TRBV9,-,TRBJ2-2,TRBD2,CASSGGLAENTGELFF,TGTGCCAGCAGCGGCGGACTAGCGGAGAACACCGGGGAGCTGTTTTTT
TRBV19,-,TRBJ2-2,-,CASSIDQVPPRGGELFF,TGTGCCAGTAGTATAGATCAAGTACCCCCTCGGGGCGGGGAGCTGTTTTTT
TRBV9,-,TRBJ1-6,TRBD1,CASSAGGDSPLHF,TGTGCCAGCAGCGCAGGGGGGGATTCACCCCTCCACTTT
TRBV30,-,TRBJ1-5,TRBD1,CAWSQGERQPQHF,TGTGCCTGGAGTCAGGGGGAGAGGCAGCCCCAGCATTTT
TRBV7-9,-,TRBJ2-4,TRBD2,CASRPTSGGSVNIQYF,TGTGCCAGCAGACCAACTAGCGGGGGGTCGGTAAACATTCAGTACTTC
TRBV4-1,-,TRBJ2-1,-,CASSQNMGDEQFF,TGCGCCAGCAGCCAAAACATGGGGGATGAGCAGTTCTTC
TRBV4-2,-,TRBJ1-1,-,CASSQSGGNTEAFF,TGTGCCAGCAGCCAATCTGGGGGAAACACTGAAGCTTTCTTT
TRBV9,-,TRBJ2-3,TRBD2,CASSVASGGRSDTQYF,TGTGCCAGCAGCGTAGCTAGCGGGGGGCGGTCAGATACGCAGTATTTT
TRBV7-3,once,TRBJ2-3,-,CASSLVAGASTDTQYF,TGTGCCAGCAGCTTGGTTGCAGGGGCCTCCACAGATACGCAGTATTTT
TRBV10-3,-,TRBJ2-2,-,CAISVAGPRPGELFF,TGTGCCATCAGTGTCGCGGGTCCCCGACCCGGGGAGCTGTTTTTT
TRBV29-1,once,TRBJ1-4,-,CSVEDWEDEKLFF,TGCAGCGTTGAAGATTGGGAGGATGAAAAACTGTTTTTT
TRBV10-3,-,TRBJ1-4,-,CAISEGRGGEKLFF,TGTGCCATCAGTGAAGGCAGGGGAGGTGAAAAACTGTTTTTT
TRBV27,-,TRBJ2-7,-,CASSPGGESYEQYF,TGTGCCAGCAGCCCGGGTGGGGAGTCCTACGAGCAGTACTTC
TRBV2,-,TRBJ1-2,TRBD1,CAIADRTIYGYTF,TGTGCCATTGCGGACAGGACGATCTATGGCTACACCTTC
TRBV6-5,-,TRBJ2-3,-,CASTLMRGTDTQYF,TGTGCCAGCACCCTAATGAGGGGGACAGATACGCAGTATTTT
TRBV9,once,TRBJ2-1,TRBD1,CASSVGEGARPAEQFF,TGTGCCAGCAGCGTAGGTGAGGGGGCGCGGCCCGCTGAGCAGTTCTTC
TRBV9,-,TRBJ1-2,-,CASRDRIWGYTF,TGTGCCAGCAGAGACCGGATTTGGGGCTACACCTTC
TRBV5-6,-,TRBJ1-2,-,CASSLLDPAFYGYTF,TGTGCCAGCAGCTTGTTAGATCCAGCTTTCTATGGCTACACCTTC
TRBV29-1,-,TRBJ1-2,TRBD1,CSVRTGTNYGYTF,TGCAGCGTCCGGACAGGCACCAACTATGGCTACACCTTC
TRBV4-1,once,TRBJ1-1,-,CASSQGGVTEAFF,TGCGCCAGCAGCCAAGGAGGGGTGACTGAAGCTTTCTTT
TRBV13,-,TRBJ2-7,-,CASSPQGSEQYF,TGTGCCAGCAGCCCTCAGGGGTCCGAGCAGTACTTC
TRBV27,-,TRBJ1-3,-,CASSRGNGNTIYF,TGTGCCAGCAGCAGGGGTAACGGAAACACCATATATTTT
TRBV30,-,TRBJ1-2,-,CAWRGGGGYTF,TGTGCCTGGCGAGGAGGCGGTGGCTACACCTTC
TRBV6-6,-,TRBJ2-5,-,CASSYVGAETQYF,TGTGCCAGCAGTTACGTGGGGGCAGAGACCCAGTACTTC
TRBV9,-,TRBJ2-3,TRBD1,CASSSWDRNTDTQYF,TGTGCCAGCAGCTCGTGGGACAGAAACACAGATACGCAGTATTTT
TRBV5-4,-,TRBJ2-5,-,CASSLGGRETQYF,TGTGCCAGCAGCTTAGGGGGTCGAGAGACCCAGTACTTC
TRBV7-9,-,TRBJ2-7,-,CASSWTAALEQYF,TGTGCCAGCTCATGGACGGCGGCGTTAGAGCAGTACTTC
TRBV9,-,TRBJ2-7,-,CASSGLSYEQYF,TGTGCCAGCAGCGGCCTCTCCTACGAGCAGTACTTC
TRBV11-2,-,TRBJ2-7,-,CASSLGRRQYF,TGTGCCAGCAGCTTAGGAAGAAGGCAGTACTTC
TRBV4-1,-,TRBJ1-1,-,CASSQDGSEAFF,TGCGCCAGCAGCCAAGACGGTTCCGAAGCTTTCTTT
TRBV15,once,TRBJ2-1,-,CATSSLQGGYNEQFF,TGTGCCACCAGCAGTCTCCAGGGGGGGTACAATGAGCAGTTCTTC
TRBV27,-,TRBJ2-5,-,CASRTEGYQETQYF,TGTGCCAGCAGGACCGAAGGGTACCAAGAGACCCAGTACTTC
TRBV9,few,TRBJ1-2,-,CASDRPEGYTF,TGTGCCAGCGACAGGCCGGAGGGCTACACCTTC
TRBV7-8,-,TRBJ2-3,TRBD2,CASSAPGTIDHTQYF,TGTGCCAGCAGCGCACCCGGGACTATCGACCATACGCAGTATTTT
TRBV7-9,-,TRBJ2-3,-,CASSLPSTDTQYF,TGTGCCAGCAGCTTACCTAGCACAGATACGCAGTATTTT
TRBV15,-,TRBJ2-1,-,CATSRDYSQRGNEQFF,TGTGCCACCAGCAGAGATTATAGTCAGAGGGGTAATGAGCAGTTCTTC
TRBV19,-,TRBJ1-5,-,CASSIGGGPPQHF,TGTGCCAGTAGTATAGGCGGGGGACCGCCCCAGCATTTT
TRBV29-1,-,TRBJ2-6,-,CSVEDLEGSSGANVLTF,TGCAGCGTTGAAGATCTAGAGGGATCTAGCGGGGCCAACGTCCTGACTTTC
TRBV19,-,TRBJ2-3,-,CASSIGGADTQYF,TGTGCCAGTAGTATCGGCGGGGCAGATACGCAGTATTTT
TRBV7-7,few,TRBJ2-7,-,CASSLGVGSYEQYF,TGTGCCAGCAGCTTAGGGGTCGGTTCCTACGAGCAGTACTTC
TRBV7-2,-,TRBJ1-2,-,CASSFGFNYGYTF,TGTGCCAGCAGCTTTGGGTTTAACTATGGCTACACCTTC
TRBV30,-,TRBJ2-1,-,CAWSGGQGGNEQFF,TGTGCCTGGAGTGGAGGGCAGGGGGGCAATGAGCAGTTCTTC
TRBV7-9,-,TRBJ1-5,TRBD1,CASSSAGGLRQPQHF,TGTGCCAGCAGCTCCGCAGGGGGCCTGAGGCAGCCCCAGCATTTT